Presented here are 20 T cell receptor beta chains from one specimen sequenced in a study of blood T cell repertoires in COVID-19. Some clones are missing from TCRdb's copy, which holds only in-frame ones; the method was immunoSEQ multiplex PCR. The table lists 250,000 to 300,000 clones, roughly 85% of them singletons. Sequencing input: peripheral blood. These receptors all come from a man aged 45-65 years with active or convalescent COVID-19.

This clone was counted a few times. Distinct nucleotide sequences in the sample also encode this CDR3. The chain links TRBV7-9 to TRBJ2-3; a weak D match, TRBD2 (6 bases). Germline assignment: CDR1 SEHNR and CDR2 FQNEAQ (reference sequence). The CDR3 is made up of 15 amino acids. Trimming shortened V by 3 bases and J by 0 bases, and 10 bases separated the two germline ends. The CDR3 is CASSLEGLSTDTQYF. The CDR3 region has the DNA TGTGCCAGCAGCTTGGAGGGACTGAGCACAGATACGCAGTATTTT.

A note on this clone: A read error may produce the germline difference seen at one junction end. V and J are TRBV7-7 and TRBJ2-7, with D possibly TRBD2 on 5 matching bases. The length of the CDR3 is 15 residues. Germline V gene sequence: CDR1 SSHAT, CDR2 FNYEAQ (reference sequence). The CDR3 loop is CASSENRGSSYEQYF. The CDR3 DNA reads as TGTGCTAGCAGCGAGAACCGGGGAAGCTCCTACGAGCAGTACTTC. Supplemented by reference TRBV7-7 and TRBJ2-7, the full variable domain reads GAGVSQSPRYKVTKRGQDVTLRCDPISSHATLYWYQQALGQGPEFLTYFNYEAQPDKSGLPSDRFSAERPEGSISTLTIQRTEQRDSAMYRCASSENRGSSYEQYFGPGTRLTVT.

The chain couples TRBV7-2 to TRBJ2-7; 7 bases are shared with TRBD1. The CDR3 extends over 14 amino acids. With V trimmed by 5 bases and J by 2 bases, 6 bases remained unmatched. The germline gives CDR1 SGHTA, CDR2 FQGNSA. Here the CDR3 DNA reads TGTGCCAGCAGCACTGGGACAGCCCCCTACGAGCAGTACTTC. It is translated as CASSTGTAPYEQYF.

The V and J genes are TRBV18 and TRBJ1-3; no definite D call. This CDR3 is built from 16 residues. Germline-derived CDR1 and CDR2 are KGHSH and LQKENI. V lost 5 bases and J lost 2, with 16 bases in between. The CDR3 DNA sequence: TGTGCCAGCTCATCCGCTGAGGTGGGAGCTGGAAACACCATATATTTT. This codes for CASSSAEVGAGNTIYF.

The genes are TRBV5-5 and TRBJ1-4, with D possibly TRBD1 on 5 matching bases. V was clipped by 5 bases and J by 5 bases, with 16 bases between them. CDR1 and CDR2 from the germline V gene are SGHKS and YYEKEE (reference sequence). The CDR3 is 15 amino acids. CDR3 sequence: CASSPPGRENEKLFF. For the CDR3, the DNA is TGTGCCAGCAGTCCTCCGGGACGGGAGAATGAAAAACTGTTTTTT.

The chain has TRBV18 and TRBJ1-1; D gene uncertain. This CDR3 is 12 amino acids long. V was trimmed by 0 bases and J by 6 bases, leaving 5 bases between them. Germline loops: CDR1 KGHSH, CDR2 LQKENI. CDR3 loop: CASSPPSAEAFF. For the CDR3, the DNA is TGTGCCAGCTCACCACCCAGCGCTGAAGCTTTCTTT. The whole variable domain, filled in from reference TRBV18 and TRBJ1-1, reads NAGVMQNPRHLVRRRGQEARLRCSPMKGHSHVYWYRQLPEEGLKFMVYLQKENIIDESGMPKERFSAEFPKEGPSILRIQQVVRGDSAAYFCASSPPSAEAFFGQGTRLTVV.

The chain links TRBV5-1 to TRBJ2-5; 11 nucleotides align to TRBD2. This CDR3 has 14 residues. CDR1 and CDR2 from the germline V gene are SGHRS and YFSETQ. The ends lost 6 bases at V and 7 bases at J; junction bases unmatched: 8. The CDR3 bases are TGCGCCAGCACCGGGACTAGCGGTGTAACGACCCAGTACTTC. This codes for CASTGTSGVTTQYF.

J is TRBJ1-5 and V is TRBV7-2; a weak D match, TRBD1 (6 bases). The CDR3 covers 15 residues. The ends were cut back, 1 base at V and 2 bases at J, with 9 bases in the middle. The germline CDR1 and CDR2 sequences are SGHTA and FQGNSA. The CDR3 region is CASSLDAGGNQPQHF. The CDR3 DNA follows: TGTGCCAGCAGCTTAGACGCAGGGGGCAATCAGCCCCAGCATTTT.

This clone was seen only a few times. The chain links TRBV2 to TRBJ2-5; TRBD2 matches at 7 bases. Germline V lookup: CDR1 SNHLY, CDR2 FYNNEI. This CDR3 contains 14 residues. The ends lost 7 bases at V and 2 bases at J; junction bases unmatched: 7. The CDR3 protein is CASKLGSGQETQYF. In DNA form, the CDR3 reads TGTGCCAGCAAGCTTGGTAGCGGGCAAGAGACCCAGTACTTC.

The rearrangement joins TRBV30 to TRBJ2-1, with TRBD2 identical over 7 bases. The V segment lost 3 bases and the J segment 2 bases; nucleotides outside the gene matches: 7. The CDR3 spans 15 residues. Germline CDR1 is GTSNPN and CDR2 is SVGIG (reference sequence). The CDR3 DNA sequence: TGTGCCTGGAGCCATGGTAGCGGGCCCTACAATGAGCAGTTCTTC. Translation: CAWSHGSGPYNEQFF.

The chain employs TRBV18 and TRBJ2-1, with 11 bases fitting TRBD1. J was trimmed by 6 bases and V by 6 bases; bases with no gene match: 10. CDR1 and CDR2 (germline): KGHSH, LQKENI. This CDR3 has 16 amino acids. CDR3 sequence reads: CASSRNGQGASNEQFF. The DNA of the CDR3 is TGTGCCAGCTCCCGGAATGGACAGGGGGCAAGCAATGAGCAGTTCTTC. The full variable domain, completed using reference TRBV18 and TRBJ2-1, is NAGVMQNPRHLVRRRGQEARLRCSPMKGHSHVYWYRQLPEEGLKFMVYLQKENIIDESGMPKERFSAEFPKEGPSILRIQQVVRGDSAAYFCASSRNGQGASNEQFFGPGTRLTVL.

The chain is built from TRBV1 and TRBJ2-7; the table's TRBD2 call for D was not verified on the DNA. TRBV1 represents a pseudogene. The CDR3 totals 17 residues. The CDR3 loop is CTSSPLIIAGVSYEQYF. As DNA, the CDR3 is TGCACCAGCAGCCCCCTGATTATAGCGGGAGTGTCCTACGAGCAGTACTTC.

This clone was picked up a small number of times. Here the CDR3 reads CASSVGQGSNQPQHF. The CDR3 DNA follows: TGTGCCAGCAGCGTCGGACAGGGGAGCAATCAGCCCCAGCATTTT. The chain carries TRBV9 and TRBJ1-5; 9 bases agree with TRBD1. This CDR3 is 15 amino acids long. The V segment lost 2 bases and the J segment 1 base; nucleotides outside the gene matches: 1. The germline V gene has CDR1 SGDLS and CDR2 YYNGEE. Looking up the rest from reference TRBV9 and TRBJ1-5 gives the full variable domain: DSGVTQTPKHLITATGQRVTLRCSPRSGDLSVYWYQQSLDQGLQFLIQYYNGEERAKGNILERFSAQQFPDLHSELNLSSLELGDSALYFCASSVGQGSNQPQHFGDGTRLSIL.

The chain recombines TRBV6-5 with TRBJ1-6; D ambiguous. The CDR3 is 15 amino acids. V was shortened by 8 bases and J by 0 bases, with 11 bases between the two germline ends. Germline V gene data show CDR1 as MNHEY and CDR2 as SVGAGI. CDR3 coding DNA: TGTGCCAGCTCGGGCGGGAGCTCCTATAATTCACCCCTCCACTTT. Its protein is CASSGGSSYNSPLHF.

The chain couples TRBV5-1 to TRBJ2-3; tentative D call: TRBD2 (5 bases). This CDR3 contains 15 residues. Looked up from germline, CDR1 is SGHRS and CDR2 is YFSETQ. Trimming pared 1 base from V and 6 bases from J, leaving 15 bases between. The CDR3 DNA follows: TGCGCCAGCAGCTTGTCTACTGGGCCGGGGGATACGCAGTATTTT. Translating gives CASSLSTGPGDTQYF.

The chain is built from TRBV6-6 and TRBJ2-2; 7 bases are shared with TRBD1. CDR1 and CDR2 (germline): MNHNY, SVGAGI (reference sequence). The trim removed 6 bases at V and 4 bases at J, leaving 8 bases unmatched. The CDR3 totals 15 residues. The CDR3 here is CASRPGQEFTGELFF. CDR3 coding DNA: TGTGCCAGCAGGCCCGGACAGGAGTTCACCGGGGAGCTGTTTTTT.

The genes are TRBV11-2 and TRBJ2-7, with 9 bases aligning to TRBD2. The CDR3 has 18 residues. V lost 5 bases, J lost 4 bases, and 18 bases stayed unmatched. CDR1 and CDR2 from the germline V gene are SGHAT and FQNNGV. The CDR3 sequence is CASSGYLLRAGGKYEQYF. CDR3 nucleotides: TGTGCCAGCAGCGGCTATTTATTGAGGGCGGGAGGGAAGTACGAGCAGTACTTC.

The chain recombines TRBV19 with TRBJ1-1, with 12 bases aligning to TRBD1. CDR3 size: 17 residues. Trimming at V came to 6 bases and at J to 4 bases, leaving 12 bases not matched to a gene. Germline V gene sequence: CDR1 LNHDA, CDR2 SQIVND (reference sequence). The CDR3 DNA follows: TGTGCCAGTAGGGTTACCGGGACAGGGGGCCCGGTCACTGAAGCTTTCTTT. Translating gives CASRVTGTGGPVTEAFF.

This chain joins TRBV29-1 and TRBJ1-2; 8 nucleotides match TRBD1. The CDR3 is made up of 12 amino acids. Germline CDR1 reads SQVTM; CDR2 reads ANQGSEA. The trim removed 4 bases at V and 3 bases at J, leaving 1 base unmatched. CDR3 amino acids: CSVVGQDYGYTF. The DNA for the CDR3 is TGCAGCGTTGTGGGACAGGACTATGGCTACACCTTC.

The chain has TRBV3-1 (or the pseudogene TRBV3-2) and TRBJ2-7; 8 bases are shared with TRBD1. The trim removed 4 bases at V and 0 bases at J, leaving 11 bases unmatched. CDR1 is LGHDT, CDR2 YNNKEL, per germline (reference sequence). This CDR3 has 17 amino acids. CDR3 DNA: TGTGCCAGCAGCCCCCGTAGGGGACAGGACGACTCCTACGAGCAGTACTTC. Translating it yields CASSPRRGQDDSYEQYF.